This T cell receptor (beta chain) stems from a study of cytomegalovirus exposure and HLA in healthy donors. Study results and limitations: As a later analysis revealed, the rate of TCR association differed by HLA locus, with DRB1 most and HLA-C fewest. It was shown in a later analysis that HLA-associated TCR beta chains were more clonally expanded than other, equally common chains.

The PCR made use of 60 Vbeta and 13 Jbeta primers. The table came from immunoSEQ multiplex PCR; TCRdb's copy has only in-frame clones and leaves some out. The sample has around 130,000 clones, approximately 82% seen once; the top ten hold under 3%. Trimming removed 5 bases from V and 7 bases from J, with 17 bases in between. CDR1 and CDR2 (germline): SGHTA, FQGNSA. The CDR3 length is 14 residues. This clone is a singleton in its sample. Its specificity is not known. This sequence joins TRBV7-2 and TRBJ1-2, with no clear D. The sample was PBMCs. This clonotype was obtained from a woman aged 18-29 years in good health and CMV-seropositive. The DNA of the CDR3 is TGTGCCAGCAGCCACCAAACCACAACATCTGGCTACACCTTC. Protein product: CASSHQTTTSGYTF.